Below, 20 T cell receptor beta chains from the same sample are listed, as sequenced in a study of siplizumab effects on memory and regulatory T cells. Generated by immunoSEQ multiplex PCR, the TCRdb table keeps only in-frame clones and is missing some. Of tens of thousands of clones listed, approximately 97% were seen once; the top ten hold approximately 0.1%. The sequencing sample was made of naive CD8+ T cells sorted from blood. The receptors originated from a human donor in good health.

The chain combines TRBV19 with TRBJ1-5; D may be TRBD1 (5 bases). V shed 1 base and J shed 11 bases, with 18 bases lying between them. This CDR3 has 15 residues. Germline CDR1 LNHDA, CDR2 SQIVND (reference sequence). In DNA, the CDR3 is TGTGCCAGTAGTATAGCAGGGAACCTAGTTATGACCCAGCATTTT. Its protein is CASSIAGNLVMTQHF.

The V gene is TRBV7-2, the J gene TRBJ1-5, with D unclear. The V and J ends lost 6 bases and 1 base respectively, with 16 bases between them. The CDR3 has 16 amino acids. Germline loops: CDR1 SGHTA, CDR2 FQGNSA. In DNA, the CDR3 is TGTGCCAGCAGACCCGGGTTCGTTGGGAGCAATCAGCCCCAGCATTTT. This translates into CASRPGFVGSNQPQHF.

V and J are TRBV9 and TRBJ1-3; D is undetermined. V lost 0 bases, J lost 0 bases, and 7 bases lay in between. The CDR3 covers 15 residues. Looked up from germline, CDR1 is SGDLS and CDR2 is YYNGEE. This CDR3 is CASSVDGNSGNTIYF. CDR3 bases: TGTGCCAGCAGCGTAGACGGAAACTCTGGAAACACCATATATTTT.

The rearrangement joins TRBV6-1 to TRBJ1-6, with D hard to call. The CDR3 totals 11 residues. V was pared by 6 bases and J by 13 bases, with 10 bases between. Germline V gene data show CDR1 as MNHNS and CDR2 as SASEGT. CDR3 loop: CASSETMPLHF. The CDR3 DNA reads TGTGCCAGCAGCGAGACCATGCCCCTCCACTTT.

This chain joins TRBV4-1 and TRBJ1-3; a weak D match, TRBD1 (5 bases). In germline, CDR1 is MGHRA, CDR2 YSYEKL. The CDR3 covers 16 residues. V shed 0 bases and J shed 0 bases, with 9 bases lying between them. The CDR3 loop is CASSQDGGISGNTIYF. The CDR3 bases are TGCGCCAGCAGCCAAGATGGGGGAATCTCTGGAAACACCATATATTTT.

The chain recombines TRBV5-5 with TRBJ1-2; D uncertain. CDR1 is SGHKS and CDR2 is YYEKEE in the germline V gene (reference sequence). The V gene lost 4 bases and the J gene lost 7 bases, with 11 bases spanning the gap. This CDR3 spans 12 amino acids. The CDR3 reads CASSAEAPGYTF. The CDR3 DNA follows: TGTGCCAGCAGCGCGGAGGCCCCTGGCTACACCTTC.

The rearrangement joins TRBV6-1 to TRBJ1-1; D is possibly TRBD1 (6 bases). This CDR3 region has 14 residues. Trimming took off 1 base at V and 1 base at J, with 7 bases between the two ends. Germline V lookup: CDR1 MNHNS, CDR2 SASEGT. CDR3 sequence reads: CASSEGTANTEAFF. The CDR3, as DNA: TGTGCCAGCAGTGAAGGGACAGCGAACACTGAAGCTTTCTTT.

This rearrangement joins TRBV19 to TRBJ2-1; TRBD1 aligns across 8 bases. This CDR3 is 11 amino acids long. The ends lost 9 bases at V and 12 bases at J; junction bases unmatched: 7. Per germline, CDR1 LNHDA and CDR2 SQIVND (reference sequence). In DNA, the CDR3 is TGTGCCAGCAGGACCGGGACAGGGCAGTTCTTC. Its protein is CASRTGTGQFF.

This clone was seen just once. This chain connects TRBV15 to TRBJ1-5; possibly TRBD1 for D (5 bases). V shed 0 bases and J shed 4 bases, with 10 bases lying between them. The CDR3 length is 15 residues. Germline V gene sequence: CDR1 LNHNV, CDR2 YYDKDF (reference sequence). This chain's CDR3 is CATSRDGGINQPQHF. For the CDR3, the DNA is TGTGCCACCAGCAGAGATGGGGGTATAAATCAGCCCCAGCATTTT.

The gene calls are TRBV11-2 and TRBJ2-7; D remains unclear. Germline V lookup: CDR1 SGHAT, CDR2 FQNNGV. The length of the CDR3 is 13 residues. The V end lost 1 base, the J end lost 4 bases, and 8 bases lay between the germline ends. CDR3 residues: CASSLGAGYEQYF. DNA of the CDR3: TGTGCCAGCAGCTTAGGTGCTGGGTACGAGCAGTACTTC.

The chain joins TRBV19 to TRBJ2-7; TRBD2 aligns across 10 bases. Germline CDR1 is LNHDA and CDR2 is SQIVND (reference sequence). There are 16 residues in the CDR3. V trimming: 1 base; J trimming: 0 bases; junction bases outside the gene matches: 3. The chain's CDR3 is CASSIASGGYSYEQYF. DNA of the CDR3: TGTGCCAGTAGTATAGCTAGCGGGGGTTACTCCTACGAGCAGTACTTC. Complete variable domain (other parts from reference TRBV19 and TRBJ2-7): DGGITQSPKYLFRKEGQNVTLSCEQNLNHDAMYWYRQDPGQGLRLIYYSQIVNDFQKGDIAEGYSVSREKKESFPLTVTSAQKNPTAFYLCASSIASGGYSYEQYFGPGTRLTVT.

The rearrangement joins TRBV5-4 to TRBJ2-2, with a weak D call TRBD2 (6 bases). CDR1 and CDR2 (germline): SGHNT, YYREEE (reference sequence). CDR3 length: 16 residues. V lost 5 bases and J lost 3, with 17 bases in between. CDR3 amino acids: CASRKDLALDTGELFF. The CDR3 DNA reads TGTGCCAGCAGAAAAGATCTAGCGCTGGACACCGGGGAGCTGTTTTTT.

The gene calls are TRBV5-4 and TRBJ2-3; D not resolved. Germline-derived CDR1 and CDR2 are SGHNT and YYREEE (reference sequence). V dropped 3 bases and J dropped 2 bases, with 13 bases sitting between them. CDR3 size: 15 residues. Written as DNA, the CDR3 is TGTGCCAGCAGCTCGACGAGTTTTCCCACAGATACGCAGTATTTT. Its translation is CASSSTSFPTDTQYF.

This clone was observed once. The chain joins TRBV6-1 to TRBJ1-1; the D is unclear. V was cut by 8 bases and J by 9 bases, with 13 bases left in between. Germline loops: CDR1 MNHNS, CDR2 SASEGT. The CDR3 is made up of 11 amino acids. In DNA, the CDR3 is TGTGCCAGCCGAGCCCCCGTCCAAGCTTTCTTT. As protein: CASRAPVQAFF.

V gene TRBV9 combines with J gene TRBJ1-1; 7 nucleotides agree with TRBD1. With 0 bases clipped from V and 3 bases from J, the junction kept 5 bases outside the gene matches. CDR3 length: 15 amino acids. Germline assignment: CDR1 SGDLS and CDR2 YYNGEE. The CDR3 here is CASSVATGVDTEAFF. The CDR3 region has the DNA TGTGCCAGCAGCGTAGCTACAGGGGTGGACACTGAAGCTTTCTTT.

The DNA for the CDR3 is TGTGCCAGCCAAGGGGGTCATCAGCCCCAGCATTTT. Protein sequence: CASQGGHQPQHF. The chain links TRBV19 to TRBJ1-5, with D tentatively TRBD1 (6 bases). CDR1 LNHDA and CDR2 SQIVND come from the germline V gene (reference sequence). The CDR3 contains 12 residues. The V end was cut by 9 bases, the J end by 5 bases, with 11 bases between.

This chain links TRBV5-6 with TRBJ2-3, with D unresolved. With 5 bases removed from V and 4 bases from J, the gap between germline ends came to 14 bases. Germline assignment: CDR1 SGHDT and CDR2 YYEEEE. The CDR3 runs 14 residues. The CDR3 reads CASSWGRLSDTQYF. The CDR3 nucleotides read TGTGCCAGCAGTTGGGGTCGGCTGTCAGATACGCAGTATTTT.

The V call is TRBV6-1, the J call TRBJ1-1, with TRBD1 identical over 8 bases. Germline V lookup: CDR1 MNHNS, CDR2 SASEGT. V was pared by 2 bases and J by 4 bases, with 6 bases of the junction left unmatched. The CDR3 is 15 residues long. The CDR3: CASSETTGAGTEAFF. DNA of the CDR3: TGTGCCAGCAGTGAAACGACAGGGGCGGGCACTGAAGCTTTCTTT.

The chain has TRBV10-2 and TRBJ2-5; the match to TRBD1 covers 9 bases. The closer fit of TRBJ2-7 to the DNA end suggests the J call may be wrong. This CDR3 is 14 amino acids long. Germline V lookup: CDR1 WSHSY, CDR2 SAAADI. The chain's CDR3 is CASSERDRDFEQYF. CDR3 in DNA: TGCGCCAGCAGTGAACGGGACAGGGACTTCGAGCAGTACTTC.

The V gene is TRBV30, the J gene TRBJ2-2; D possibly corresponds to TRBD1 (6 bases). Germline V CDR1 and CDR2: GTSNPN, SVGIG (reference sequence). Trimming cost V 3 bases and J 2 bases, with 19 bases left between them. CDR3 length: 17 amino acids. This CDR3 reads CAWRVNPGHSNTGELFF. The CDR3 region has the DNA TGTGCCTGGAGGGTGAACCCGGGACACTCCAACACCGGGGAGCTGTTTTTT.